These 5 T cell receptor beta chains share one sample of origin, sequenced in a study of T cell responses to AZD1222 COVID-19 vaccine. Data came from immunoSEQ multiplex PCR; TCRdb stores just in-frame clones and leaves some out. The sample carries roughly 190,000 clones, roughly 93% recorded once. The source was peripheral blood, collected on day 0 of AZD1222 vaccination. Receptors originate from an adult in good health.

The CDR3 DNA reads as TGTGCCACCAGCAGAGATCGTGGGGGCTACGAGCAGTACTTC. Protein product: CATSRDRGGYEQYF. The chain couples TRBV15 to TRBJ2-7; tentatively, D is TRBD1 or TRBD2 (5 bases each). Per the germline V gene, CDR1 is LNHNV and CDR2 is YYDKDF (reference sequence). Trimming removed 0 bases at V and 3 bases at J, with 9 bases between. The CDR3 extends over 14 amino acids.

This sequence joins TRBV29-1 and TRBJ1-3; D not resolved. The V gene's germline CDR1 is SQVTM and CDR2 ANQGSEA. The CDR3 is made up of 11 amino acids. With 4 bases removed from V and 4 bases from J, the gap between germline ends came to 5 bases. Here the CDR3 reads CSVVQGNTIYF. As DNA, the CDR3 is TGCAGCGTTGTCCAAGGAAACACCATATATTTT.

The J gene is TRBJ1-6, the V gene TRBV7-2; TRBD1 might be the D (5 bases). Trimming pared 5 bases from V and 4 bases from J, leaving 9 bases between. Germline V gene sequence: CDR1 SGHTA, CDR2 FQGNSA. This CDR3 is built from 14 residues. The DNA of the CDR3 is TGTGCCAGCAGCCGGGACGGATATAATTCACCCCTCCACTTT. It translates to CASSRDGYNSPLHF.

The chain uses TRBV4-1 and TRBJ1-2; tentative D call: TRBD1 (6 bases). This CDR3 is 15 amino acids long. The V and J ends lost 5 bases and 2 bases respectively, with 15 bases between them. The germline CDR1 and CDR2 sequences are MGHRA and YSYEKL. The CDR3 DNA is TGCGCCAGCAGCTCCCCGACAGGACTGAACTATGGCTACACCTTC. Protein sequence: CASSSPTGLNYGYTF.

The gene calls are TRBV3-1 (or the pseudogene TRBV3-2) and TRBJ2-5; 7 bases fit TRBD2. The CDR3 extends over 18 amino acids. Trimming took 2 bases from V and 2 from J; bases not matched to a gene: 14. Germline V gene lookup returns CDR1 LGHDT and CDR2 YNNKEL (reference sequence). For the CDR3, the DNA is TGTGCCAGCAGCCAACCAAATTGGCGGGAGACGGGTCAAGAGACCCAGTACTTC. It encodes CASSQPNWRETGQETQYF.